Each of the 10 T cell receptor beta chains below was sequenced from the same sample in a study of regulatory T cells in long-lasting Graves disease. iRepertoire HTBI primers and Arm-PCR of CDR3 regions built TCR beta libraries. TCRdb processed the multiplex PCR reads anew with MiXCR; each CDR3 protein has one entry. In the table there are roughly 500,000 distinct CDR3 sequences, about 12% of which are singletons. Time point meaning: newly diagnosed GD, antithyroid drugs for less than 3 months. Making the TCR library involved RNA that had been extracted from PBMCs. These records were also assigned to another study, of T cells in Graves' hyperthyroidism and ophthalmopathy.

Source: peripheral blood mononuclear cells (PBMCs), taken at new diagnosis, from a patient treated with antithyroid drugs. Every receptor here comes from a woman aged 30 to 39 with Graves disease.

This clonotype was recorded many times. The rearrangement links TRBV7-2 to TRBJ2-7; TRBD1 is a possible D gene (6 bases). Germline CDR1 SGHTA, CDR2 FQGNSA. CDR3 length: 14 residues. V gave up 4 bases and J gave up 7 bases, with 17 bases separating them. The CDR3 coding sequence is TGTGCCAGCAGCTACCAATGGGGGCAGGAGGAGCAGTACTTC. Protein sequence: CASSYQWGQEEQYF.

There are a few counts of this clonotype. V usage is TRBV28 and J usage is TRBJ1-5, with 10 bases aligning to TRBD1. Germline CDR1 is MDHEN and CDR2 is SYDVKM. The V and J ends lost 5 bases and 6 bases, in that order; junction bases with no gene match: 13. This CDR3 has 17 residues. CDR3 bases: TGTGCCAGCAGTGACAGGGGGCCGCTTACTGGGGGTCAGCCCCAGCATTTT. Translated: CASSDRGPLTGGQPQHF.

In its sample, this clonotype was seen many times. The CDR3 region is CASSQFNNSPLHF. For the CDR3, the DNA is TGTGCCAGCAGCCAATTTAATAATTCACCCCTCCACTTT. The gene calls are TRBV14 and TRBJ1-6, with D uncertain. V was trimmed by 2 bases and J by 5 bases, leaving 4 bases between them. Germline CDR1 is SGHDN and CDR2 is FVKESK. This CDR3 spans 13 amino acids.

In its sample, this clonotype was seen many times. CDR3 sequence reads: CASSHRGQGAEAFF. CDR3 DNA: TGTGCCAGCAGTCACAGGGGACAGGGCGCTGAAGCTTTCTTT. The chain has TRBV6-1 and TRBJ1-1; 9 bases match TRBD1. There are 14 residues in the CDR3. The germline CDR1 and CDR2 sequences are MNHNS and SASEGT. J was trimmed by 6 bases and V by 5 bases; bases with no gene match: 7.

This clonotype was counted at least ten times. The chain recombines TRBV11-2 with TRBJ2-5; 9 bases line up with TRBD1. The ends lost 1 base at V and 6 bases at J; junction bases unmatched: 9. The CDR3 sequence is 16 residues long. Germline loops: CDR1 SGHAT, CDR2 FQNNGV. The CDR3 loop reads CASSLVPQGAEKTQYF. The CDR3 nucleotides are TGTGCCAGCAGCTTAGTCCCACAGGGGGCGGAAAAGACCCAGTACTTC.

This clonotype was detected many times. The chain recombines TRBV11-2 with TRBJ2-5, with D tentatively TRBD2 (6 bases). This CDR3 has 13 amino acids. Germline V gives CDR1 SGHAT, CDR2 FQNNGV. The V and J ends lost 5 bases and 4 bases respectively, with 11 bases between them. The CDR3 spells CASSQTSSETQYF. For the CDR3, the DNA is TGTGCCAGCAGCCAGACTAGTTCAGAGACCCAGTACTTC.

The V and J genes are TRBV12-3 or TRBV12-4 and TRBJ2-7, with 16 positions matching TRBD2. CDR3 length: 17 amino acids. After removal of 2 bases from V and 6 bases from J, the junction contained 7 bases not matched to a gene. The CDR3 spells CASSLKGLAGGPIEQYF. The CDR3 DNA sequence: TGTGCCAGCAGTTTAAAGGGACTAGCGGGAGGGCCGATCGAGCAGTACTTC.

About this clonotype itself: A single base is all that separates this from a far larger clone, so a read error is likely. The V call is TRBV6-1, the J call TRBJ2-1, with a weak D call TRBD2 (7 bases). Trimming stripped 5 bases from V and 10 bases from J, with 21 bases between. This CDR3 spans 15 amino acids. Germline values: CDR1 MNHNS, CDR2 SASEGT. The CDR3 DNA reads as TGTGCCAGCAGTAGCGTCGGGGAGGGACAATACGAGCAGTTCTTC. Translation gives CASSSVGEGQYEQFF.

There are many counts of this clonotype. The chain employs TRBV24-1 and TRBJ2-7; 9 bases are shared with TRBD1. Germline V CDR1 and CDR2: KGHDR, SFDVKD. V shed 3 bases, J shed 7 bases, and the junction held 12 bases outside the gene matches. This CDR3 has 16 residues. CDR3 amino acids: CATSDGGTGGTSEQYF. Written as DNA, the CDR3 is TGTGCCACCAGTGATGGGGGAACAGGGGGCACTTCGGAGCAGTACTTC.

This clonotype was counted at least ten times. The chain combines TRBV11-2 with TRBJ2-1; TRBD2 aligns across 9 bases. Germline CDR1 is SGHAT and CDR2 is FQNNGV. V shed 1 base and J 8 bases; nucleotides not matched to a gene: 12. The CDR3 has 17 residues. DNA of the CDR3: TGTGCCAGCAGCTTAGTTTTCCCAGCGGGGGGACCGGATGAGCAGTTCTTC. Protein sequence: CASSLVFPAGGPDEQFF.